This T cell receptor (beta chain) came from a study of beta chain features in type 1 diabetes. Study at large: Cell yields, gender and age were similar in healthy donors and patients. General study results and limits: When Type 1 diabetes patients were examined, their TCRB CDR3s proved moderately but significantly shorter in all four CD4+ subsets.

Sorting with CD45RO/CCR7/CD25/CD127/CD95/CD27 yielded naive, central memory, regulatory and stem-like memory CD4+ cells. Populations obtained by sorting all exceeded 98% purity. The isolated RNA, all of it, was reverse transcribed, so expressed TCRB transcripts were what got sequenced. Data came from immunoSEQ multiplex PCR; TCRdb stores just in-frame clones and leaves some out. The sample has under 400,000 clones, about 12% seen once. This clone was detected only a few times. Its antigen remains unidentified. V dropped 1 base and J dropped 3 bases, with 11 bases sitting between them. The CDR3 covers 15 residues. Per the germline V gene, CDR1 is SGHDT and CDR2 is YYEEEE.

The source is a young woman with type 1 diabetes. The gene calls are TRBV5-6 and TRBJ2-1, with TRBD2 as a possible D gene (5 bases). The sequenced sample was naive CD4+ T cells from blood. The CDR3 DNA reads TGTGCCAGCAGCTTGCCCGGCAGCGGCTACAATGAGCAGTTCTTC. Its translation: CASSLPGSGYNEQFF.